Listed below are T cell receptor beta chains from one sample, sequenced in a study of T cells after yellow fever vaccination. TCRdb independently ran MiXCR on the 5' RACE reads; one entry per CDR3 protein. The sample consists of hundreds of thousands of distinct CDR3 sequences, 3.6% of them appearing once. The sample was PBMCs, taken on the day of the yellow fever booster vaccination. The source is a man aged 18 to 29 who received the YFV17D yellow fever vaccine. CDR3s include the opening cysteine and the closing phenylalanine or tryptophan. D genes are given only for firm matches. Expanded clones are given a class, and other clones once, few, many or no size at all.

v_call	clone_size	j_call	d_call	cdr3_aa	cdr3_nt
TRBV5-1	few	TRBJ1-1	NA	CASSLVHPNTEAFF	TGCGCCAGCAGCTTGGTACATCCGAACACTGAAGCTTTCTTT
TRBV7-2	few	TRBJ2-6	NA	CASSLDLSGANVLTF	TGTGCCAGCAGCTTGGACCTTTCTGGGGCCAACGTCCTGACTTTC
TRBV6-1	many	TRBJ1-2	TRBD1	CASRTQGANYGYTF	TGTGCCAGCAGAACACAGGGGGCGAACTATGGCTACACCTTC
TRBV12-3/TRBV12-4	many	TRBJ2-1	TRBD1	CASILGTVSYNEQFF	TGTGCCAGCATCCTAGGGACAGTATCCTACAATGAGCAGTTCTTC
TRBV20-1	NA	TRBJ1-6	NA	CSATARAWGSPLHF	TGCAGTGCTACTGCGCGAGCTTGGGGTTCACCCCTCCACTTT
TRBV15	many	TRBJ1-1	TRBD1	CATSSRDALQGRTEAFF	TGTGCCACCAGCAGCAGAGACGCCCTACAGGGGAGGACTGAAGCTTTCTTT
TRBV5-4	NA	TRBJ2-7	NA	CASSWGRGRGNEQYF	TGTGCCAGCAGCTGGGGACGGGGCAGAGGGAACGAGCAGTACTTC
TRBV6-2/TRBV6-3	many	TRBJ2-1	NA	CASRVLVIDEQFF	TGTGCCAGCAGGGTACTAGTCATCGATGAGCAGTTCTTC
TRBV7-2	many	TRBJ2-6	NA	CASSLTGFGANVLTF	TGTGCCAGCAGCTTAACAGGGTTTGGGGCCAACGTCCTGACTTTC
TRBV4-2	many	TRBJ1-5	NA	CASSQDGVGDQPQHF	TGTGCCAGCAGCCAAGACGGCGTAGGAGATCAGCCCCAGCATTTT
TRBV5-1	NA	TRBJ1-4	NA	CASSLRGGKLFF	TGCGCCAGCAGCTTGAGAGGGGGAAAACTGTTTTTT
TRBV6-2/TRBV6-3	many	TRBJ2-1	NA	CASTNRTGNEQFF	TGTGCCAGCACCAACCGGACGGGAAATGAGCAGTTCTTC
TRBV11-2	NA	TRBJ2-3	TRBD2	CASSFHRAGGSTDTQYF	TGTGCCAGCAGCTTTCATCGAGCGGGGGGGTCCACAGATACGCAGTATTTT
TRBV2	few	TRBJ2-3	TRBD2	CASSTPPRGGLVTDTQYF	TGTGCCAGCAGTACCCCTCCGCGGGGGGGCCTCGTCACAGATACGCAGTATTTT
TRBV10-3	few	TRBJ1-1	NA	CAISGGLGTEAFF	TGTGCCATCAGTGGGGGGCTAGGCACTGAAGCTTTCTTT
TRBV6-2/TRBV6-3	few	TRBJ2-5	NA	CASSRPPRGETQYF	TGTGCCAGCAGCCGACCCCCTCGCGGGGAGACCCAGTACTTC
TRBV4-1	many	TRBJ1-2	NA	CASSPARRDEEGIHGYTF	TGCGCCAGCAGCCCCGCCCGCCGGGACGAGGAGGGGATACATGGCTACACCTTC
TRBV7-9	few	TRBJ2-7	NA	CASSSKAYEQYF	TGTGCCAGCAGCTCAAAAGCCTACGAGCAGTACTTC
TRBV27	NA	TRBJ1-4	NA	CASRRGSNEKLFF	TGTGCCAGCAGACGGGGCTCTAATGAAAAACTGTTTTTT
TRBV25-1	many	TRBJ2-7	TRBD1	CASSRWTGGYNEQYF	TGTGCCAGCAGCCGCTGGACAGGGGGCTACAACGAGCAGTACTTC
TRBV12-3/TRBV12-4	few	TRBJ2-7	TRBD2	CASSLWGGSYEQYF	TGTGCCAGCAGTTTGTGGGGGGGTTCCTACGAGCAGTACTTC
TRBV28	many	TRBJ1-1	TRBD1	CATGQGNMNTEAFF	TGTGCCACCGGACAGGGGAACATGAACACTGAAGCTTTCTTT
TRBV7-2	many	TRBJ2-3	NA	CASSFSSSADTQYF	TGTGCCAGCAGCTTCAGTTCAAGTGCAGATACGCAGTATTTT
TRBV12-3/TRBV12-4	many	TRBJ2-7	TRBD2	CASSSPGLAGPEQYF	TGTGCCAGCAGTTCCCCGGGACTAGCGGGCCCCGAGCAGTACTTC
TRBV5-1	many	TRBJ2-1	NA	CASSLQNNNEQFF	TGCGCCAGCAGCCTACAAAATAACAATGAGCAGTTCTTC
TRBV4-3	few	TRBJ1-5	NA	CASSQDLRQDGQPQHF	TGCGCCAGCAGCCAAGACTTGCGTCAGGATGGGCAGCCCCAGCATTTT
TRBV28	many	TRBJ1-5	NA	CASSWGNQPQHF	TGTGCCAGCAGTTGGGGCAATCAGCCCCAGCATTTT
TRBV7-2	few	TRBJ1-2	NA	CASSNPNYGYTF	TGTGCCAGCAGCAATCCTAACTATGGCTACACCTTC
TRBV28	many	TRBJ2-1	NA	CASSLMPGASEQFF	TGTGCCAGCAGTTTAATGCCGGGGGCGAGTGAGCAGTTCTTC
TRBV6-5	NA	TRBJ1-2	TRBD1	CASSSQGAYGYTF	TGTGCCAGCAGTTCACAGGGGGCATATGGCTACACCTTC
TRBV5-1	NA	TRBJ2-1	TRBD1	CASSLHRGDEQFF	TGCGCCAGCAGCCTTCACAGGGGAGATGAGCAGTTCTTC
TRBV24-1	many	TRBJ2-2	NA	CATRATGELFF	TGTGCCACCAGGGCCACCGGGGAGCTGTTTTTT
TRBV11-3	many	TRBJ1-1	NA	CASSLFVAFF	TGTGCCAGCAGCTTGTTTGTAGCTTTCTTT
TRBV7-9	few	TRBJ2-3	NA	CASNRDPRSTDTQYF	TGTGCCAGCAACCGGGACCCACGAAGCACAGATACGCAGTATTTT
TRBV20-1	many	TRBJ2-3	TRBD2	CSASAGLARPDTQYF	TGCAGTGCTAGCGCTGGACTAGCGAGGCCAGATACGCAGTATTTT
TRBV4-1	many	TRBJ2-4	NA	CASSQAQINIQYF	TGCGCCAGCAGCCAAGCACAGATAAACATTCAGTACTTC
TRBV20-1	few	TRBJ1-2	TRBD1	CSARRDSYGYTF	TGCAGTGCTCGCCGGGACAGCTATGGCTACACCTTC
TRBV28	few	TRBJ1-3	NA	CASSESGNTIYF	TGTGCCAGCAGTGAGTCTGGAAACACCATATATTTT
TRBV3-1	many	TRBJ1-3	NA	CASSPTGSGSGNTIYF	TGTGCCAGCAGCCCGACCGGCTCGGGCTCTGGAAACACCATATATTTT